This TCR beta chain emerged from a study of OX40 agonist ivuxolimab in advanced cancers. Measured with immunoSEQ multiplex PCR; TCRdb has only the in-frame clones, and not every one. The repertoire holds approximately 65,000 clones, with around nine tenths as singletons. Blood samples were obtained at baseline, cycle 4 day 1, and cycle 7 day 1. V dropped 5 bases and J dropped 1 base, with 12 bases sitting between them. Germline V lookup: CDR1 SEHNR, CDR2 FQNEAQ (reference sequence). This CDR3 has 14 amino acids. The chain uses TRBV7-9 and TRBJ2-7; D not certain. The input for sequencing was CD4+ or CD8+ T cells sorted from blood, taken in a trial of the OX40 agonist ivuxolimab. The receptor was derived from an adult with an advanced solid tumor such as melanoma, head and neck, liver or kidney cancer. DNA for the CDR3: TGTGCCAGCAGCCCCCGAATTGGTTCCTACGAGCAGTACTTC. Residues: CASSPRIGSYEQYF.